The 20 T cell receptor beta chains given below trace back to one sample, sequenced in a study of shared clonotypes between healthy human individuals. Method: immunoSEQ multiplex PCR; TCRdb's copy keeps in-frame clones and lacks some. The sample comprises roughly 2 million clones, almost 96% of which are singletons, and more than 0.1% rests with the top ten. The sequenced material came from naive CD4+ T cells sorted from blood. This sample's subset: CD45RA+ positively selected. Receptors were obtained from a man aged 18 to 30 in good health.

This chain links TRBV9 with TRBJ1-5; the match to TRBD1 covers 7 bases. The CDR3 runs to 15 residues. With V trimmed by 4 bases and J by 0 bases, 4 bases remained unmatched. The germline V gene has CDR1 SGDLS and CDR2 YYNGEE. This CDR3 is CASSSGQYSNQPQHF. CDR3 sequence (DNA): TGTGCCAGCAGCTCGGGACAGTATAGCAATCAGCCCCAGCATTTT.

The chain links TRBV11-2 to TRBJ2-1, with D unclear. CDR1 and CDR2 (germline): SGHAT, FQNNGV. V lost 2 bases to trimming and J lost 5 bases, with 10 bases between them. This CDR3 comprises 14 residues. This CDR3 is CASSLSLDHNEQFF. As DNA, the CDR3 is TGTGCCAGCAGCTTAAGCCTAGACCACAATGAGCAGTTCTTC.

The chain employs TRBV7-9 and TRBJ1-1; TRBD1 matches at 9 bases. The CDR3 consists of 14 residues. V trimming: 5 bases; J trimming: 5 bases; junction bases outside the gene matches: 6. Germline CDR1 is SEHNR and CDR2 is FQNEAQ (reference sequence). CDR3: CASSPDRGGTEAFF. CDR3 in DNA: TGTGCCAGCAGCCCGGACAGGGGAGGGACTGAAGCTTTCTTT.

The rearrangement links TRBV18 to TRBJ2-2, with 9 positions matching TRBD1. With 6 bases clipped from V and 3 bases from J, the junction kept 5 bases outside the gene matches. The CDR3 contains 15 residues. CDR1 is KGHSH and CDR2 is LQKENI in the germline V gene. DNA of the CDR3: TGTGCCAGCTCTACCGGGACAGGGCACACCGGGGAGCTGTTTTTT. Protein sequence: CASSTGTGHTGELFF.

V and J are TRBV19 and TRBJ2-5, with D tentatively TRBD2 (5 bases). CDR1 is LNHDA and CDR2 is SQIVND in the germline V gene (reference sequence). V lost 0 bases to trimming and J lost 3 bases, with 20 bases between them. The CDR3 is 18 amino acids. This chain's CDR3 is CASSIEGSGGRGKETQYF. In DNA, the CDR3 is TGTGCCAGTAGTATAGAGGGGAGCGGCGGTCGCGGTAAAGAGACCCAGTACTTC.

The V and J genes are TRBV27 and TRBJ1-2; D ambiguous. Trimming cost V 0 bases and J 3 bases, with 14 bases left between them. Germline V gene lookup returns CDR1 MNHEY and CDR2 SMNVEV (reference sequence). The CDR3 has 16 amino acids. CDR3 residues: CASSLSIAGVDYGYTF. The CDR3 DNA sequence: TGTGCCAGCAGTTTATCAATTGCTGGGGTGGACTATGGCTACACCTTC.

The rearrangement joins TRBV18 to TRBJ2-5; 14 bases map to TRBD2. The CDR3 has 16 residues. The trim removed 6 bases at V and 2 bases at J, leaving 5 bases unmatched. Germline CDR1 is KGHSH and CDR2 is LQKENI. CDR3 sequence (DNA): TGTGCCAGCTCCCTGGGACTAGCGGGAGTACAAGAGACCCAGTACTTC. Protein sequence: CASSLGLAGVQETQYF.

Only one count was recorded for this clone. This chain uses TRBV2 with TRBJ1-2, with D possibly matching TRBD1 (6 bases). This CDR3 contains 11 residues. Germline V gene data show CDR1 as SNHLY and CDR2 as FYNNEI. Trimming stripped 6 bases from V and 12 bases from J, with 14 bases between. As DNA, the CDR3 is TGTGCCAGCAGGGACAGTGTATGGAACACCTTC. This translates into CASRDSVWNTF.

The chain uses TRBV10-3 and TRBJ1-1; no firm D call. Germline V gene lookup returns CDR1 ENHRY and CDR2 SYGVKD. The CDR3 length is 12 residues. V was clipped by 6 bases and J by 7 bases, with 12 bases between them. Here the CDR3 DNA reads TGTGCCATCAGCTCTTGGGGAGATGAAGCTTTCTTT. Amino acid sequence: CAISSWGDEAFF.

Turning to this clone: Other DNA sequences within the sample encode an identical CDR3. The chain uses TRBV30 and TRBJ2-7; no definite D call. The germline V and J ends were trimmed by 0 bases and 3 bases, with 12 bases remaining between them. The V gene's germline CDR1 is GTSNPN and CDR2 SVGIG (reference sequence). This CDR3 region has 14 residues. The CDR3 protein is CAWSVLAGNYEQYF. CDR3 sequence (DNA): TGTGCCTGGAGTGTACTGGCAGGAAACTACGAGCAGTACTTC.

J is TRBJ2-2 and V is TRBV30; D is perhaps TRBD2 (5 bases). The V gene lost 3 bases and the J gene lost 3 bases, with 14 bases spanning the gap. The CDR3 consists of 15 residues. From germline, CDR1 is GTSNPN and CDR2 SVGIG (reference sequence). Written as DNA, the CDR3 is TGTGCCTGGAGAAGGACTTCGACTGACACCGGGGAGCTGTTTTTT. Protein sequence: CAWRRTSTDTGELFF.

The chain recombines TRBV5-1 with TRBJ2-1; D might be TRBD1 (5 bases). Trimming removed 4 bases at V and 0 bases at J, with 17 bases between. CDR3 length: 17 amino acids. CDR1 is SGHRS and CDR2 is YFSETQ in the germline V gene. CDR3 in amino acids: CASSPRSRAYSYNEQFF. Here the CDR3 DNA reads TGCGCCAGCAGCCCCCGTTCCAGGGCGTACTCCTACAATGAGCAGTTCTTC.

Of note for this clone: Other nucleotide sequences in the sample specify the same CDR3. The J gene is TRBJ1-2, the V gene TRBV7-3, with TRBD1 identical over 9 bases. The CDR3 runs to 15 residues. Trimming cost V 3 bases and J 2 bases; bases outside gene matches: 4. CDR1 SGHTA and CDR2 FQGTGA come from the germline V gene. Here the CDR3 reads CASSLGGQGNYGYTF. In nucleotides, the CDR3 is TGTGCCAGCAGCTTGGGGGGACAGGGAAACTATGGCTACACCTTC.

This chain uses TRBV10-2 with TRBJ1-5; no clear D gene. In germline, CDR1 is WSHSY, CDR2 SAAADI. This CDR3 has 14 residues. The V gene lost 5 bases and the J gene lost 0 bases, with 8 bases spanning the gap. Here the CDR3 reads CASSFDGSNQPQHF. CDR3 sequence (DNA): TGCGCCAGCAGTTTCGACGGTAGCAATCAGCCCCAGCATTTT.

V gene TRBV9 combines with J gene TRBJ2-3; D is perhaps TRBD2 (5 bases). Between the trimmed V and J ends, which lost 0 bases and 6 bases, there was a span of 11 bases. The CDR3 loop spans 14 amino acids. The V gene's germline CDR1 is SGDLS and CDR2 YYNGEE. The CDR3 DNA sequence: TGTGCCAGCAGCGTAGGTTCTAGCAAGGATACGCAGTATTTT. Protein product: CASSVGSSKDTQYF.

CDR3 residues: CASSSDPRGEAFF. DNA for the CDR3: TGTGCCAGCAGCTCCGACCCCCGGGGTGAAGCTTTCTTT. V and J are TRBV5-6 and TRBJ1-1; D ambiguous. Trimming stripped 3 bases from V and 7 bases from J, with 13 bases between. Germline V CDR1 and CDR2: SGHDT, YYEEEE. The CDR3 covers 13 residues.

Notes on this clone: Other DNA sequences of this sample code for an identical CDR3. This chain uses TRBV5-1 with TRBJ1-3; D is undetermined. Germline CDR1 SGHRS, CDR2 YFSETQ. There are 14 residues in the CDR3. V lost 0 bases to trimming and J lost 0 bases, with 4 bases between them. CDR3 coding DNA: TGCGCCAGCAGCTTGGGATTCTCTGGAAACACCATATATTTT. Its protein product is CASSLGFSGNTIYF.

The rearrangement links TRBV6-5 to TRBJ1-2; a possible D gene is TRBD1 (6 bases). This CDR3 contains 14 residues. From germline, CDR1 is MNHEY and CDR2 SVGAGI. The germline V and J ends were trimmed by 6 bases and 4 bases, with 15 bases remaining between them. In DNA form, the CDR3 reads TGTGCCAGCAGAACCAGGGGTTCCAGCTATGGCTACACCTTC. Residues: CASRTRGSSYGYTF.

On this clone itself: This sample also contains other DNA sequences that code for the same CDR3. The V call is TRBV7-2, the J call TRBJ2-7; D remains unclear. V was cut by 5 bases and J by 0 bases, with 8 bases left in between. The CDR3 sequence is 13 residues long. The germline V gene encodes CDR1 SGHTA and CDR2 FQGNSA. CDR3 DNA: TGTGCCAGCAGCGTACCGAGCTCCTACGAGCAGTACTTC. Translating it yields CASSVPSSYEQYF.

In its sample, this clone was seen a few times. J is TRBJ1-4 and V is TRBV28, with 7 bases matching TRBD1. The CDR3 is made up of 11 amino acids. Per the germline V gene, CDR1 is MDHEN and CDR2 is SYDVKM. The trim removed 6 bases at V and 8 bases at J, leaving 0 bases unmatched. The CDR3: CASRQGEKLFF. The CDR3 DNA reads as TGTGCCAGCAGACAGGGGGAAAAACTGTTTTTT.